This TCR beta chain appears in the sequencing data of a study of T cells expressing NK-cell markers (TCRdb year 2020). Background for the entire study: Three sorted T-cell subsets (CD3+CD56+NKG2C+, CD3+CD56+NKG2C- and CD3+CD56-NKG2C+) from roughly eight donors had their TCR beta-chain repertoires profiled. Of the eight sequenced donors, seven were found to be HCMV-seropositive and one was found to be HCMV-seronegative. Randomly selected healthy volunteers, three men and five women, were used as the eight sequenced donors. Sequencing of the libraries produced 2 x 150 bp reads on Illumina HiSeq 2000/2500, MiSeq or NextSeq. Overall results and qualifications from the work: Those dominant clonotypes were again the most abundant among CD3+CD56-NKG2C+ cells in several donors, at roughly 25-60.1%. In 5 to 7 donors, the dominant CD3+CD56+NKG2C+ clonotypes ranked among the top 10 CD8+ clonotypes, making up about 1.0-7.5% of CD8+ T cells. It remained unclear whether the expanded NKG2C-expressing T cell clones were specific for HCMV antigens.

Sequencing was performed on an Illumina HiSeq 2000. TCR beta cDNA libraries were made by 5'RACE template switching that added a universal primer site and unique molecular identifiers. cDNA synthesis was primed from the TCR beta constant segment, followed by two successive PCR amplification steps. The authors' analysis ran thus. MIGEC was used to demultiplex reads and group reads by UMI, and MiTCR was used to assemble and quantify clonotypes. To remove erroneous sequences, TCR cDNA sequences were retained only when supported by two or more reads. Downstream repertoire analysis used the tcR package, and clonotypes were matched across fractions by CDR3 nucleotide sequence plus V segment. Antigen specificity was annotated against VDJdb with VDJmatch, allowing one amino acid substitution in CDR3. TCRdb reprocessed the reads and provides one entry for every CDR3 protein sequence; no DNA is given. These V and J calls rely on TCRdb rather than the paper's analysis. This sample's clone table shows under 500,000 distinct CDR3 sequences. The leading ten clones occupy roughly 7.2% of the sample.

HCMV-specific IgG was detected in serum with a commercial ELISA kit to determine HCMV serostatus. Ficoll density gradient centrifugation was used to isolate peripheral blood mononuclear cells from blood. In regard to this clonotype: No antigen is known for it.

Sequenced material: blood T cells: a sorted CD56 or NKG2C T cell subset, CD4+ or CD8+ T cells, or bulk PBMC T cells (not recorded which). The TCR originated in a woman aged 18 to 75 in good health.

The CDR3 protein is CASSEGGRAYEQYF. The V and J genes are TRBV6-1 and TRBJ2-7. Per the germline V gene, MNHNS is the CDR1 and SASEGT is the CDR2. The CDR3 goes from the cysteine to the phenylalanine over 14 residues. No DNA is listed.